Below are 16 T cell receptor beta chains sequenced from a single sample in a study of CD8+CD57+ T cells in acquired aplastic anemia. TCR beta VDJ and CDR3 profiling used genomic DNA as template. TCRdb called the reads again in MiXCR, with one record for every CDR3 protein. The repertoire holds more than 150,000 distinct CDR3 sequences, with 55% to 70% as singletons. Material for sequencing was sorted CD4+, CD8+, or CD8+CD57+ T cells (not recorded which) from PBMCs. The receptors come from a human donor with severe aplastic anemia or a healthy control (not recorded which).

The rearrangement uses TRBV2 and TRBJ2-7; D may correspond to TRBD1 or TRBD2 (6 bases each). CDR3 length equals 15 residues. V was trimmed by 5 bases and J by 5 bases, leaving 19 bases between them. Germline V lookup: CDR1 SNHLY, CDR2 FYNNEI. CDR3 in amino acids: CASSYSYGGDNEQYF. Written as DNA, the CDR3 is TGTGCCAGCAGTTACTCATACGGCGGGGACAACGAGCAGTACTTC. The complete variable domain, with remaining parts taken from reference TRBV2 and TRBJ2-7, reads EPEVTQTPSHQVTQMGQEVILRCVPISNHLYFYWYRQILGQKVEFLVSFYNNEISEKSEIFDDQFSVERPDGSNFTLKIRSTKLEDSAMYFCASSYSYGGDNEQYFGPGTRLTVT.

V is TRBV6-5 and J is TRBJ1-6; tentative D call: TRBD1 (6 bases). CDR3 size: 13 residues. Trimming shortened V by 6 bases and J by 8 bases, and 11 bases separated the two germline ends. Germline CDR1 and CDR2: MNHEY and SVGAGI. The CDR3 DNA reads TGTGCCAGCAGACAAAGACAGGATTCACCCCTCCACTTT. Amino acids: CASRQRQDSPLHF.

On this clonotype itself: Relative to the germline gene, one junction end is altered; a read error may explain this. The V call is TRBV7-9, the J call TRBJ2-7; 9 positions agree with TRBD1. The CDR3 length is 16 residues. The germline gives CDR1 SEHNR, CDR2 FQNEAQ (reference sequence). CDR3 nucleotide sequence: TGTGCCAGCAGCCCGGGGCCGGGTGGGACAGGGTCCGAGCAGTATTTC. Its translation is CASSPGPGGTGSEQYF.

This sequence joins TRBV7-3 and TRBJ2-2, with unresolved D. V gave up 3 bases and J gave up 7 bases, with 3 bases separating them. Germline V CDR1 and CDR2: SGHTA, FQGTGA. This CDR3 has 11 residues. The chain's CDR3 is CASSFGGELFF. In nucleotides, the CDR3 is TGTGCCAGCAGCTTCGGCGGGGAGCTGTTTTTT.

The sample holds many counts of this clonotype. The CDR3 loop reads CSGRSNWKGGTQYF. The CDR3 coding sequence is TGCAGTGGGAGATCGAACTGGAAAGGAGGTACGCAGTATTTT. The V and J genes are TRBV20-1 and TRBJ2-3; possible D gene TRBD2, 5 bases. Germline V gene sequence: CDR1 DFQATT, CDR2 SNEGSKA (reference sequence). The CDR3 is made up of 14 amino acids. The ends were cut back, 7 bases at V and 8 bases at J, with 22 bases in the middle.

The CDR3 protein is CASSEWTNYGYTF. In DNA, the CDR3 is TGCGCCAGCAGTGAGTGGACTAACTATGGCTACACCTTC. The rearrangement uses TRBV10-1 and TRBJ1-2, with D uncertain. The CDR3 is 13 residues long. V was trimmed by 1 base and J by 0 bases, leaving 3 bases between them. Germline V gene data show CDR1 as WNHNN and CDR2 as SYGVQD (reference sequence).

The chain has TRBV2 and TRBJ1-4; 8 nucleotides line up with TRBD1. The length of the CDR3 is 14 residues. CDR1 and CDR2 from the germline V gene are SNHLY and FYNNEI. The J segment lost 5 bases and the V segment lost 5 bases, leaving 4 bases of the junction unmatched. The CDR3 sequence is CASSKDRENEKLFF. Written as DNA, the CDR3 is TGTGCCAGCAGTAAGGACAGGGAGAATGAAAAACTGTTTTTT.

J is TRBJ2-2 and V is TRBV9; 9 bases agree with TRBD2. Germline CDR1 reads SGDLS; CDR2 reads YYNGEE. The CDR3 contains 14 residues. Trimming removed 4 bases from V and 6 bases from J; junction bases left unmatched: 4. CDR3 residues: CASSPRTSAGELFF. CDR3 coding DNA: TGTGCCAGCAGCCCCCGGACTAGCGCCGGGGAGCTGTTTTTT.

In this sample, this clonotype turned up once. This chain connects TRBV2 to TRBJ2-2, with TRBD1 as a possible D gene (5 bases). Germline V gives CDR1 SNHLY, CDR2 FYNNEI. This CDR3 is 15 amino acids long. The V end was cut by 1 base, the J end by 0 bases, with 6 bases between. The CDR3 DNA is TGTGCCAGCAGTGAAGTCAGGGCGAACACCGGGGAGCTGTTTTTT. As protein: CASSEVRANTGELFF.

The V call is TRBV20-1, the J call TRBJ2-7; D possibly uses TRBD1 or TRBD2 (5 bases each). The CDR3 sequence is 14 residues long. Trimming removed 4 bases at V and 3 bases at J, with 16 bases between. Per germline, CDR1 DFQATT and CDR2 SNEGSKA (reference sequence). The CDR3 loop is CSAKGRDRHYEQYF. The CDR3 bases are TGCAGTGCTAAAGGCCGGGACCGCCACTACGAGCAGTACTTC.

The chain uses TRBV6-1 and TRBJ1-1, with D perhaps matching TRBD1 (5 bases). Trimming took off 7 bases at V and 4 bases at J, with 19 bases between the two ends. The CDR3 sequence is 15 residues long. Germline V CDR1 and CDR2: MNHNS, SASEGT. The CDR3 DNA sequence: TGTGCCAGCAAACCCCATGAGGGGATTGGCACTGAAGCTTTCTTT. Translating gives CASKPHEGIGTEAFF.

The chain has TRBV7-3 and TRBJ1-1; D is unclear. V dropped 5 bases and J dropped 1 base, with 8 bases sitting between them. Germline CDR1 SGHTA, CDR2 FQGTGA. The CDR3 spans 13 residues. CDR3 residues: CASSITRNTEAFF. For the CDR3, the DNA is TGTGCCAGCAGCATCACCAGGAACACTGAAGCTTTCTTT. Combining the CDR3 with reference TRBV7-3 and TRBJ1-1 gives the whole variable domain GAGVSQTPSNKVTEKGKYVELRCDPISGHTALYWYRQSLGQGPEFLIYFQGTGAADDSGLPNDRFFAVRPEGSVSTLKIQRTERGDSAVYLCASSITRNTEAFFGQGTRLTVV.

V is TRBV7-8 and J is TRBJ2-3, with D perhaps given as TRBD1 or TRBD2 (5 bases each). V dropped 5 bases and J dropped 0 bases, with 12 bases sitting between them. CDR1 is SGHVS, CDR2 FQNEAQ, per germline. This CDR3 has 15 residues. As DNA, the CDR3 is TGTGCCAGCAGCCCGGGACGTCCGAGCACAGATACGCAGTATTTT. Translated: CASSPGRPSTDTQYF.

This clonotype was seen many times. This chain joins TRBV11-2 and TRBJ2-7; D is possibly TRBD2 (5 bases). Germline V gene data show CDR1 as SGHAT and CDR2 as FQNNGV. The germline V and J ends were trimmed by 1 base and 6 bases, with 7 bases remaining between them. This CDR3 is built from 12 residues. CDR3 DNA sequence: TGTGCCAGCAGCTTAGGGGGAGTCGAGCAGTACTTC. Protein sequence: CASSLGGVEQYF.

As concerns this clonotype: This may be a read error: a much more frequent sequence differs by one nucleotide. The CDR3 does not close with the conserved phenylalanine or tryptophan, likely indicating a read error. The J gene is TRBJ1-2, the V gene TRBV30; the D is unclear. The CDR3 length is 11 residues. Germline CDR1 GTSNPN, CDR2 SVGIG (reference sequence). V was cut by 5 bases and J by 4 bases, with 8 bases left in between. CDR3 sequence (DNA): TGTGCCTGGCTGGGCCTCTATGGCTACACCCTC. Translated: CAWLGLYGYTL.

J is TRBJ2-3 and V is TRBV5-4; TRBD2 is a possible D gene (6 bases). The germline V and J ends were trimmed by 3 bases and 11 bases, with 13 bases remaining between them. From germline, CDR1 is SGHNT and CDR2 YYREEE (reference sequence). CDR3 length equals 12 residues. For the CDR3, the DNA is TGTGCCAGCAGCTCCTTAGCGGATGAGCAGTATTTT. Protein: CASSSLADEQYF.